This T cell receptor (beta chain) was captured by sequencing in a study of cytotoxic CD8 clonotypes in ibrutinib-treated CLL. V gave up 6 bases and J gave up 7 bases, with 22 bases separating them. Looked up from germline, CDR1 is SGHVS and CDR2 is FQNEAQ. CDR3 size: 16 residues. This clone was counted between two and nine times. No antigen is known for it. Broader study findings: Public clonotypes, rarely seen, contracted or held steady on treatment. Sampling times differed between sustained-remission and progressing patients.

Investigators sought sequencing depths of between 1 in 200,000 and 1 in 1 million T cells. Assay used: immunoSEQ multiplex PCR; TCRdb lists only in-frame clones, some missing. Of 60,000 or so clones listed, less than 75% are singletons. As input for TCR beta libraries, roughly 2 micrograms of genomic DNA came from cryopreserved PBMCs. Sample: PBMCs, taken after 12 months of ibrutinib treatment. This receptor was obtained from a human donor with chronic lymphocytic leukemia. This chain joins TRBV7-8 and TRBJ2-1; weak D call: TRBD1 (6 bases). This chain's CDR3 is CASSQIPPPDRNEQFF. CDR3 DNA: TGTGCCAGCAGTCAAATCCCCCCCCCGGACAGAAATGAGCAGTTCTTC.